Listed here are 4 T cell receptor beta chains from one sample, sequenced in a study of shared clonotypes between healthy human individuals. Sequencing used immunoSEQ multiplex PCR; TCRdb keeps in-frame clones, though not all of them. The repertoire holds over 850,000 clones, 78% seen once, with around 0.61% in the top ten. Sequenced: memory CD4+ T cells from PBMCs. Subset meaning: CD45RA-negative fraction. All receptors derive from a young man in good health. Some clones in this sample may be carry-over from other donors' samples.

With respect to this clone: The sample holds other DNA sequences that translate to the same CDR3. The chain combines TRBV7-6 with TRBJ2-2; D gene unclear. Germline CDR1 and CDR2: SGHVS and FNYEAQ. V gave up 1 base and J gave up 1 base, with 1 base separating them. The CDR3 loop spans 13 amino acids. The CDR3 region is CASSLGNTGELFF. The DNA for the CDR3 is TGTGCCAGCAGCTTAGGGAACACCGGGGAGCTGTTTTTT.

This chain connects TRBV7-9 to TRBJ2-5; D assignment may be TRBD1 or TRBD2 (6 bases each). Germline CDR1 is SEHNR and CDR2 is FQNEAQ (reference sequence). V dropped 6 bases and J dropped 5 bases, with 16 bases sitting between them. The CDR3 has 14 amino acids. CDR3 sequence reads: CASSSRLGGETQYF. CDR3 nucleotides: TGTGCCAGCAGTTCAAGACTAGGGGGGGAGACCCAGTACTTC.

This clone appeared a few times. Just one base apart from a much larger clone, this may be a read error. Other DNA sequences within the sample encode an identical CDR3. The chain couples TRBV11-3 to TRBJ2-7, with D unclear. The V gene lost 1 base and the J gene lost 7 bases, with 5 bases spanning the gap. The length of the CDR3 is 11 residues. CDR1 is SGHNT and CDR2 is YENEEA in the germline V gene. The CDR3 loop reads CASSLGPEQYF. CDR3 coding DNA: TGTGCCAGCAGCTTAGGCCCAGAGCAGTACTTC.

The chain uses TRBV5-1 and TRBJ2-7; D might be TRBD1 or TRBD2, each matching 6 bases. V was pared by 0 bases and J by 0 bases, with 16 bases between. The CDR3 consists of 17 residues. Germline CDR1 SGHRS, CDR2 YFSETQ. CDR3 residues: CASSLEGGSYASYEQYF. CDR3 coding DNA: TGCGCCAGCAGCTTGGAAGGGGGGTCCTACGCCTCCTACGAGCAGTACTTC.